This T cell receptor beta chain was found in a study of metastatic and nonmetastatic thyroid tumors. Using MiXCR, TCRdb re-called clones from the PCR reads. The sample lists some 19,000 clones; 34% were seen once. None of the patients had undergone any treatment ahead of thyroid surgery. This CDR3 spans 14 amino acids. Trimming removed 3 bases from V and 1 base from J, with 7 bases in between. Germline loops: CDR1 SNHLY, CDR2 FYNNEI. What was sequenced was tumor tissue. The chain couples TRBV2 to TRBJ1-3, with unresolved D. The receptor was derived from a female donor with papillary thyroid cancer or a benign thyroid nodule (not recorded which). Some clones in this sample may be carry-over from other donors' samples. The CDR3 region is CASSDLGSGNTIYF. The CDR3 nucleotides read TGTGCCAGCAGTGACCTCGGGTCTGGAAACACCATATATTTT.